Given below is one TCR beta chain in context. Its recognized antigen is unknown. Per-base qualities were not stored, and no clone one base away is much larger. TCRbeta CDR3 regions were amplified from genomic DNA using the immunoSEQ Assay, a bias-controlled multiplex PCR. The study's processing was this. Nucleated cell counts per sample were estimated from amplification of reference gene primers within the assay. Sequence reads were collapsed and filtered to measure the absolute abundance of every unique TCRbeta CDR3 rearrangement. For each sample, productive Simpson clonality was calculated by taking the square root of Simpson's diversity index across productive rearrangements. In its TCRdb copy, this immuneACCESS table keeps in-frame sequences only and misses some clones. Where compared with another copy, unresolved V genes explain less than half of these, and the others have no known cause. That table is the source of V, J and clone size, and D and trimming were worked out from the DNA. The sample table lists 170,000 or so clones, around 87% of them with a count of one. Approximately 13% of the sample rests with the top ten.

The data were taken from a study of blood T cell repertoires in COVID-19 (dated by TCRdb to 2020 to 2022). For the study in its entirety: The collaborator samples originated in the United States, Italy and Spain and spanned the acute and convalescent phases of COVID-19. The material from the prospective study consisted of cDNA or gDNA derived from T cells, B-cell-depleted T cells, or PBMCs. Deeply sampled blood TCRbeta repertoires from subjects exposed to, actively infected with, or recovered from COVID-19 were included in the dataset. A freely available public database, intended as a resource for researchers studying the immune response to SARS-CoV-2, is where the repertoires were released. The samples were drawn from two sources: the first 160 participants of the ongoing ImmuneRACE study, and some 1,300 subjects contributed by 6 global collaborators. Nearly every sample came with metadata listing a de-identified subject ID, COVID-19 status, age in years and sex. Where available, HLA class I and class II types were taken from metadata supplied by the sample provider and were not determined by assay-based typing.

The paper as a whole reports these results and caveats: How much clinical and demographic metadata was included differed by source and by participant, and the metadata was provided uncurated.

Via the germline V gene, CDR1 is KGHSH and CDR2 LQKENI. Germline trimming: 3 bases from V, 4 bases from J; junction bases outside gene matches: 11. The cysteine opens and the phenylalanine closes a CDR3 of 16 amino acids. This entry keeps only the CDR3 DNA: 48 bases, framed from base 1. One collaborating source in Seattle enrolled patients while the patients were actively infected and followed the patients over time throughout the course of disease. Collaborating institutions collected whole blood in K2EDTA tubes following their own protocols. For TCRbeta analysis, collaborators shipped samples as frozen whole blood, isolated PBMCs, or DNA extracted from either of those sample types.

This receptor chain uses TRBV18 and TRBJ1-1; TRBD1 matches 7 bases in the middle. The sequenced sample consisted of peripheral blood. The sequence was obtained from a woman aged 65 to 85 with COVID-19, enrolled during active disease. Here the CDR3 is given as CASSPWTGPLSTEAFF. The nucleotide sequence reads as follows: TGTGCCAGCTCACCTTGGACAGGCCCTCTGAGCACTGAAGCTTTCTTT. With all but the CDR3 taken from the reference TRBV18 and TRBJ1-1 genes, the full variable domain is: NAGVMQNPRHLVRRRGQEARLRCSPMKGHSHVYWYRQLPEEGLKFMVYLQKENIIDESGMPKERFSAEFPKEGPSILRIQQVVRGDSAAYFCASSPWTGPLSTEAFFGQGTRLTVV.